The clone carrying this T cell receptor (beta chain) was seen many times. What it recognizes is unknown. The data derive from a study of blood T cells in healthy people across ages. Study-level information: When template switching was applied, about one barcoded beta molecule was captured per two T cells.

Study-level results: Observed TCR beta diversity per million T cells went down as age went up. This fall followed a roughly linear course with age.

Using a J-beta primer mix together with a sample-barcoded 5' primer, a second PCR was run for roughly 6 to 11 cycles. TCRdb ran MiXCR on the 5' RACE reads and lists one entry per CDR3 protein. The table records some 670,000 distinct CDR3 sequences, 40% to 65% of them present only once. The CDR3 spans 15 residues. Germline trimming cut 4 bases from V and 3 bases from J; bases unmatched to any gene: 9. Germline CDR1 MDHEN, CDR2 SYDVKM. The TCR originated in a woman at least 80 years old in good health. The sequenced material came from blood. The V and J genes are TRBV28 and TRBJ2-7, with 7 bases identical to TRBD1. The CDR3 DNA reads as TGTGCCAGCAGTTCCGGGACAGCCTTACTCTACGAGCAGTACTTC. Translated: CASSSGTALLYEQYF.